These T cell receptor beta chains were read from a single sample in a study of CD8 T cells in acute hepatitis C reinfection. Only in-frame clones appear in the TCRdb table, and some are missing; sequencing was by immunoSEQ multiplex PCR. The table has some 38,000 clones, 80% to 90% seen once. What was sequenced was naive CD8+ T cells from PBMCs. The origin of the receptors is a young man with chronic hepatitis C. Each CDR3 is given with its conserved first and last residue. The D gene is left open where the match is weak. Size tells how often a clone was seen (once, few, many) or the class of an expanded clone, and some rows leave it out.

cdr3_nt: TGTGCCACCAGCAGAGATAGGGACAACACATTACTACTCGATGAAAAACTGTTTTTT
cdr3_aa: CATSRDRDNTLLLDEKLFF
clone_size: NA
j_call: TRBJ1-4
v_call: TRBV15
d_call: NA

cdr3_nt: TGTGCCAGCATCTCCTTCGGGACAGGGACAGATACGCAGTATTTT
cdr3_aa: CASISFGTGTDTQYF
clone_size: NA
j_call: TRBJ2-3
v_call: TRBV5-8
d_call: TRBD1

cdr3_nt: TGTGCCAGCGGGATACAGGGGAATGGAGGTGAAGCTTTCTTT
cdr3_aa: CASGIQGNGGEAFF
clone_size: once
j_call: TRBJ1-1
v_call: TRBV27
d_call: TRBD1

cdr3_nt: TGCGCCAGCAGTGGACTAGCGGGCTACAATGAGCAGTTCTTC
cdr3_aa: CASSGLAGYNEQFF
clone_size: NA
j_call: TRBJ2-1
v_call: TRBV10-2
d_call: TRBD2

cdr3_nt: TGTGCCAGCACCGAATGGGACAGGGGCACAGATACGCAGTATTTT
cdr3_aa: CASTEWDRGTDTQYF
clone_size: NA
j_call: TRBJ2-3
v_call: TRBV18
d_call: TRBD1

cdr3_nt: TGTGCCAGCAGGGGAAGGGTTAATGAAAAACTGTTTTTT
cdr3_aa: CASRGRVNEKLFF
clone_size: NA
j_call: TRBJ1-4
v_call: TRBV2
d_call: NA

cdr3_nt: TGTGCCAGCAGCTTGGGGCCGGGACAGCTGAACACTGAAGCTTTCTTT
cdr3_aa: CASSLGPGQLNTEAFF
clone_size: NA
j_call: TRBJ1-1
v_call: TRBV5-4
d_call: TRBD1

cdr3_nt: TGCGCCAGCAGCCCTCCGACAGGGATAATCTACGAGCAGTACTTC
cdr3_aa: CASSPPTGIIYEQYF
clone_size: NA
j_call: TRBJ2-7
v_call: TRBV4-3
d_call: TRBD1

cdr3_nt: TGTGCCAGCAGTTTCCGGCGGGAGAGCTACGAGCAGTACTTC
cdr3_aa: CASSFRRESYEQYF
clone_size: NA
j_call: TRBJ2-7
v_call: TRBV27
d_call: TRBD2

cdr3_nt: TGTGCCAGCAGCCCTGTTGAGGGTAACACTGAAGCTTTCTTT
cdr3_aa: CASSPVEGNTEAFF
clone_size: NA
j_call: TRBJ1-1
v_call: TRBV7-8
d_call: NA

cdr3_nt: TGCAGCGTTTGGTGGACCGAAGCTTTCTTT
cdr3_aa: CSVWWTEAFF
clone_size: NA
j_call: TRBJ1-1
v_call: TRBV29-1
d_call: NA

cdr3_nt: TGCGCCAGCAGCGGGACTGGTGCCAATGAGCAGTTCTTC
cdr3_aa: CASSGTGANEQFF
clone_size: NA
j_call: TRBJ2-1
v_call: TRBV5-1
d_call: NA

cdr3_nt: TGTGCCAGCAGTATAACAGGGCCCATTAACACTGAAGCTTTCTTT
cdr3_aa: CASSITGPINTEAFF
clone_size: NA
j_call: TRBJ1-1
v_call: TRBV27
d_call: NA

cdr3_nt: TGCGCCAGCAGTGAGACTAGCGTCCCTCATGAGCAGTTCTTC
cdr3_aa: CASSETSVPHEQFF
clone_size: NA
j_call: TRBJ2-1
v_call: TRBV10-2
d_call: TRBD2